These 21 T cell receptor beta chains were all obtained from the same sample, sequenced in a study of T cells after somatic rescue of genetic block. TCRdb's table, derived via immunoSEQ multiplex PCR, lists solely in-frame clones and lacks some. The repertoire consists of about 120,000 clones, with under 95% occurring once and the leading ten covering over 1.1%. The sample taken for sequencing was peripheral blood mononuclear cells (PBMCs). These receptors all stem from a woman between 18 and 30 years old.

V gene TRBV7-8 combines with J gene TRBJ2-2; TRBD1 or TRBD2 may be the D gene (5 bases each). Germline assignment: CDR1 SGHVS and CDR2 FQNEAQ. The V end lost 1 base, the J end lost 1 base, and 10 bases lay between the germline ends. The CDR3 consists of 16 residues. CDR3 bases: TGTGCCAGCAGCTTAGACGGGGCTCTGAACACCGGGGAGCTGTTTTTT. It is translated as CASSLDGALNTGELFF. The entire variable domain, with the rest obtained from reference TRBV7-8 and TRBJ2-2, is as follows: GAGVSQSPRYKVAKRGQDVALRCDPISGHVSLFWYQQALGQGPEFLTYFQNEAQLDKSGLPSDRFFAERPEGSVSTLKIQRTQQEDSAVYLCASSLDGALNTGELFFGEGSRLTVL.

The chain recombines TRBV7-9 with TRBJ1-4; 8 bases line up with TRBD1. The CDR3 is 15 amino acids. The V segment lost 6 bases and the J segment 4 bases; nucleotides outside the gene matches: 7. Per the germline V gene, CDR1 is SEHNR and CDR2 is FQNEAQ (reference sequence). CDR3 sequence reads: CASSPGTGDNEKLFF. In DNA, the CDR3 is TGTGCCAGCAGTCCCGGGACAGGCGATAATGAAAAACTGTTTTTT. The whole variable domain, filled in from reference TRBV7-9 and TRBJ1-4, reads DTGVSQNPRHKITKRGQNVTFRCDPISEHNRLYWYRQTLGQGPEFLTYFQNEAQLEKSRLLSDRFSAERPKGSFSTLEIQRTEQGDSAMYLCASSPGTGDNEKLFFGSGTQLSVL.

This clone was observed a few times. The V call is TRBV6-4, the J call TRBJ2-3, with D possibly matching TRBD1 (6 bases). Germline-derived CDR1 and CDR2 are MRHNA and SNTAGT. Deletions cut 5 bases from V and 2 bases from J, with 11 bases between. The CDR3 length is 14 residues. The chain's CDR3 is CASSPQGSTDTQYF. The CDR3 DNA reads TGTGCCAGCAGTCCACAGGGATCCACAGATACGCAGTATTTT.

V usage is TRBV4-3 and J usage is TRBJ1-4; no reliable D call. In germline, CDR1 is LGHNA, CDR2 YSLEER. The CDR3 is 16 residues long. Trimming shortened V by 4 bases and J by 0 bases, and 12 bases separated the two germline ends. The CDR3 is CASSRNRSATNEKLFF. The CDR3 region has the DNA TGCGCCAGCAGCCGGAATCGTTCAGCAACTAATGAAAAACTGTTTTTT.

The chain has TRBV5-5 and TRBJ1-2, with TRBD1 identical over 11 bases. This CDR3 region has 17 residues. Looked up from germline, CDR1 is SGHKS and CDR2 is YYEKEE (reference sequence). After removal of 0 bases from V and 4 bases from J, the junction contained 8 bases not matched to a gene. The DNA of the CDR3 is TGTGCCAGCAGCTTGGAGTGGACAGGGGGCGCCGGCTATGGCTACACCTTC. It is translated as CASSLEWTGGAGYGYTF.

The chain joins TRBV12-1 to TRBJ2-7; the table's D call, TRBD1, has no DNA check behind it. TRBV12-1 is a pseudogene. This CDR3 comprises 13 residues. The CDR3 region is CASSSGTLLEQYF. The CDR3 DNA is TGTGCCAGCAGCTCCGGGACACTGCTCGAGCAGTACTTC.

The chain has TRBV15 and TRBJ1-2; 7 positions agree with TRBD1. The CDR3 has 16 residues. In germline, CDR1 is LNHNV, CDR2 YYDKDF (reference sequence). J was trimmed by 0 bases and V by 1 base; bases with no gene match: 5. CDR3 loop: CATSRVGQGANYGYTF. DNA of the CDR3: TGTGCCACCAGCAGAGTAGGGCAGGGGGCTAACTATGGCTACACCTTC.

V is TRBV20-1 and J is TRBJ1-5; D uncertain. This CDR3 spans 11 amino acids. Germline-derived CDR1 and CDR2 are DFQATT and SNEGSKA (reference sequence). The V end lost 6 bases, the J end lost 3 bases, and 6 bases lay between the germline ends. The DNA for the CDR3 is TGCAGTGCCGCTAACAATCAGCCCCAGCATTTT. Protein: CSAANNQPQHF.

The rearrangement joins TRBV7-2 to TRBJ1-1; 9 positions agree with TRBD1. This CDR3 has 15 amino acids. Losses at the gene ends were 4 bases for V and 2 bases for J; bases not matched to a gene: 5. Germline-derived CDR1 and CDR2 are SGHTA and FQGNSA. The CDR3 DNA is TGTGCCAGCAGCTCCGGGGACAGGGCAAACACTGAAGCTTTCTTT. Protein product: CASSSGDRANTEAFF. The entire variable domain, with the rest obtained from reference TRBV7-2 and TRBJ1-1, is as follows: GAGVSQSPSNKVTEKGKDVELRCDPISGHTALYWYRQSLGQGLEFLIYFQGNSAPDKSGLPSDRFSAERTGGSVSTLTIQRTQQEDSAVYLCASSSGDRANTEAFFGQGTRLTVV.

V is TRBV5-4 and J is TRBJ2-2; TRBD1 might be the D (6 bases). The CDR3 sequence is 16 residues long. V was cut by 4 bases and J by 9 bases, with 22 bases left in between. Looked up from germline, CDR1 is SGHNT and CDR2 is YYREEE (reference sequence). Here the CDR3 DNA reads TGTGCCAGCAGCCCCCTGCCACAGGGTGGGCACCGGGAGCTGTTTTTT. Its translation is CASSPLPQGGHRELFF.

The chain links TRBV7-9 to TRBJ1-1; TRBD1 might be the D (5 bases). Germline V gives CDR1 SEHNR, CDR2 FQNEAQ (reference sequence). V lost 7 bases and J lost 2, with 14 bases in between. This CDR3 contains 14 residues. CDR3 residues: CASTYGQGNTEAFF. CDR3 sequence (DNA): TGTGCCAGCACCTACGGGCAGGGAAACACTGAAGCTTTCTTT.

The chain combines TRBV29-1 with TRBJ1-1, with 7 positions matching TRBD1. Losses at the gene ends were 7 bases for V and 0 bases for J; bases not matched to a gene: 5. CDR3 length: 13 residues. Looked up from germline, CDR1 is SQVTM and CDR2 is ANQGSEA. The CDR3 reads CSGGQVMNTEAFF. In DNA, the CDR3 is TGCAGCGGTGGACAGGTGATGAACACTGAAGCTTTCTTT.

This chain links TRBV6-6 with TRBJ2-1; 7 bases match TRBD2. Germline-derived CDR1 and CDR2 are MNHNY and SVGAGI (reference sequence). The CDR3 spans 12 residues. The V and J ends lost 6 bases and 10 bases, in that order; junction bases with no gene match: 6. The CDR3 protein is CASRTTSNEQFF. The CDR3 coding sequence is TGTGCCAGCAGGACGACTAGCAACGAGCAGTTCTTC.

The CDR3 bases are TGTGCCAGCAGTTACTCGAGGTCACCCCTTACCGGGGAGCTGTTTTTT. Translating gives CASSYSRSPLTGELFF. The V and J genes are TRBV6-5 and TRBJ2-2; D not certain. CDR1 and CDR2 (germline): MNHEY, SVGAGI. Trimming removed 0 bases from V and 5 bases from J, with 13 bases in between. CDR3 length: 16 amino acids.

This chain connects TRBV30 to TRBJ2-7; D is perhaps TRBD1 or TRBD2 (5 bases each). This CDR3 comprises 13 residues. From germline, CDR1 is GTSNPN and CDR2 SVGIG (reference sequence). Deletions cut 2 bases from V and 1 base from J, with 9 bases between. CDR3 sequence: CAWSLGPSYEQYF. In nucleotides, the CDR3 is TGTGCCTGGAGTCTGGGACCGTCCTACGAGCAGTACTTC.

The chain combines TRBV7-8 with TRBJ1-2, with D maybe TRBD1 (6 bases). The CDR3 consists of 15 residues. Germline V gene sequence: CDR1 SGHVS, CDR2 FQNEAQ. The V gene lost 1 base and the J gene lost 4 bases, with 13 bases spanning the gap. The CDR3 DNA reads TGTGCCAGCAGCTTAGACAGGGCCCCCATCTATGGCTACACCTTC. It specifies CASSLDRAPIYGYTF.

CDR3 nucleotide sequence: TGTGCCAGCAGCTTACCACAGGGAGGCTATGGCTACACCTTC. Residues: CASSLPQGGYGYTF. V gene TRBV7-2 combines with J gene TRBJ1-2, with D possibly TRBD1 on 6 matching bases. Germline V lookup: CDR1 SGHTA, CDR2 FQGNSA. V shed 2 bases and J shed 4 bases, with 11 bases lying between them. There are 14 residues in the CDR3.

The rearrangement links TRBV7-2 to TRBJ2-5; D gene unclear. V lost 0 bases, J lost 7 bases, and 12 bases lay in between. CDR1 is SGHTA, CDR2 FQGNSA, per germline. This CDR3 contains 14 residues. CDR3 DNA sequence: TGTGCCAGCAGCTTAGCGCCGAAGGCGGCGACCCAGTACTTC. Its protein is CASSLAPKAATQYF.

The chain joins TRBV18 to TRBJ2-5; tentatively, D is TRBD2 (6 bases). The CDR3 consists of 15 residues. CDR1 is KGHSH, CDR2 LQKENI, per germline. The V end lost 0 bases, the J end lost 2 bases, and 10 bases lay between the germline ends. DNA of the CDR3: TGTGCCAGCTCACCACCCCCAGGAGGGCAAGAGACCCAGTACTTC. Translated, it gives CASSPPPGGQETQYF.

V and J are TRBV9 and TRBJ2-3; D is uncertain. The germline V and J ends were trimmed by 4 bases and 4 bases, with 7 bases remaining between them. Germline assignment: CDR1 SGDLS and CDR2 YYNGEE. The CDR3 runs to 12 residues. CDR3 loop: CASSTLPDTQYF. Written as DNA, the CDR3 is TGTGCCAGCAGCACACTACCAGATACGCAGTATTTT. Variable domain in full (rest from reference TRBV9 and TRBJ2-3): DSGVTQTPKHLITATGQRVTLRCSPRSGDLSVYWYQQSLDQGLQFLIQYYNGEERAKGNILERFSAQQFPDLHSELNLSSLELGDSALYFCASSTLPDTQYFGPGTRLTVL.

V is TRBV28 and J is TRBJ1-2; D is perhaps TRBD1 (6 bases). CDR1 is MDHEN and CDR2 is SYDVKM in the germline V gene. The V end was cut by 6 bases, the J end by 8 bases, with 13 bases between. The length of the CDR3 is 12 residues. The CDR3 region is CASRQGRRGYTF. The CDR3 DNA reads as TGTGCCAGCAGACAGGGAAGGAGGGGCTACACCTTC.